The clone carrying this T cell receptor (beta chain) has only a few counts. Amplification targeted TCR beta CDR3 regions from RNA transcripts. HTBI primers were used for first-round RT-PCR of the TCR CDR3. TCRdb reprocessed the multiplex PCR reads with MiXCR, giving one entry per CDR3 protein. This sample has some 770,000 distinct CDR3 sequences, with around 17% found just once. This sample is part of a study of T cells in Graves' hyperthyroidism and ophthalmopathy. V dropped 7 bases and J dropped 8; count of bases not matched to a gene: 8. CDR1 is SGHRS, CDR2 YFSETQ, per germline. This CDR3 has 14 amino acids.

This sequence originates from a man aged 18 to 29 with Graves' hyperthyroidism. Sequenced input: blood. The J gene is TRBJ2-1, the V gene TRBV5-1; 11 nucleotides match TRBD2. CDR3 loop: CASRTSGSRDEQFF. The DNA of the CDR3 is TGCGCCAGCCGTACTAGCGGGAGTCGGGATGAGCAGTTCTTC.